This is a list of T cell receptor beta chains from one sample in a study of T cells in localized non-small cell lung cancer. Here immunoSEQ multiplex PCR was the method, and the copy in TCRdb shows in-frame clones only, minus some. The sample contains about 72,000 clones, around four fifths of which appear only once. Sequences were derived from peripheral blood, sampled before any cancer treatment. These receptors all stem from a female donor older than 55 with stage I lung adenocarcinoma. Both conserved end residues are part of each CDR3. Fields, in order: V gene, J gene, D gene, clone size, CDR3 protein, CDR3 DNA. The D gene is left open where the match is weak. Not every row has a clone size; where given, it reads once, few, many or a size class.

TRBV2	TRBJ2-7	TRBD1	few	CASSAVSTGDYEQYF	TGTGCCAGCAGTGCCGTTTCGACAGGGGATTACGAGCAGTACTTC
TRBV11-2	TRBJ1-3	-	-	CASSSGPGNTIYF	TGTGCCAGCAGCTCCGGGCCCGGAAACACCATATATTTT
TRBV6-6	TRBJ2-4	-	-	CASSYRGIQYF	TGTGCCAGCAGTTACAGGGGCATTCAGTACTTC
TRBV7-9	TRBJ1-2	TRBD1	-	CASRVTGQGSYGYTF	TGTGCCAGCAGAGTAACGGGACAGGGGTCCTATGGCTACACCTTC
TRBV5-4	TRBJ1-1	-	-	CASSYDLGREAFF	TGTGCCAGCAGCTACGATTTGGGCAGAGAAGCTTTCTTT
TRBV28	TRBJ2-3	-	few	CASDGGTDTQYF	TGTGCCTCGGACGGCGGAACAGATACGCAGTATTTT
TRBV10-1	TRBJ1-1	-	few	CASSKGLGTEAFF	TGCGCCAGCAGTAAGGGATTGGGCACTGAAGCTTTCTTT
TRBV21-1	TRBJ2-5	-	-	CASGPSRTGCEETQYF	TGTGCCAGCGGTCCGTCTCGGACCGGCTGTGAAGAGACCCAGTACTTC
TRBV5-1	TRBJ2-3	-	-	CASSFPSSDTQYF	TGCGCCAGCAGCTTTCCTAGCTCAGATACGCAGTATTTT
TRBV27	TRBJ2-2	TRBD1	-	CASSPGVQGATGELFF	TGTGCCAGCAGTCCCGGTGTACAGGGGGCAACCGGGGAGCTGTTTTTT
TRBV27	TRBJ2-7	-	-	CASSFQGYKAYEQYF	TGTGCCAGCAGCTTCCAGGGGTATAAGGCCTACGAGCAGTACTTC
TRBV18	TRBJ2-5	TRBD1	-	CASSPPGGQGQETQYF	TGTGCCAGCTCACCACCAGGAGGACAGGGTCAAGAGACCCAGTACTTC
TRBV5-4	TRBJ1-4	TRBD1	-	CASSVTGATNEKLFF	TGTGCCAGCAGCGTGACAGGGGCAACTAATGAAAAACTGTTTTTT
TRBV5-1	TRBJ1-1	-	-	CASSLGTGTEAFF	TGCGCCAGCAGCTTGGGCACGGGAACTGAAGCTTTCTTT
TRBV18	TRBJ1-1	-	-	CASSPTGDTEAFF	TGTGCCAGCTCACCAACGGGGGACACTGAAGCTTTCTTT
TRBV5-1	TRBJ2-5	TRBD2	-	CASSLGGSSGVETQYF	TGCGCCAGCAGCTTGGGAGGATCCAGCGGGGTTGAGACCCAGTACTTC
TRBV5-6	TRBJ1-6	-	-	CASSFFPPGSNSPLHF	TGTGCCAGCAGCTTTTTCCCGCCAGGGAGTAATTCACCCCTCCACTTT